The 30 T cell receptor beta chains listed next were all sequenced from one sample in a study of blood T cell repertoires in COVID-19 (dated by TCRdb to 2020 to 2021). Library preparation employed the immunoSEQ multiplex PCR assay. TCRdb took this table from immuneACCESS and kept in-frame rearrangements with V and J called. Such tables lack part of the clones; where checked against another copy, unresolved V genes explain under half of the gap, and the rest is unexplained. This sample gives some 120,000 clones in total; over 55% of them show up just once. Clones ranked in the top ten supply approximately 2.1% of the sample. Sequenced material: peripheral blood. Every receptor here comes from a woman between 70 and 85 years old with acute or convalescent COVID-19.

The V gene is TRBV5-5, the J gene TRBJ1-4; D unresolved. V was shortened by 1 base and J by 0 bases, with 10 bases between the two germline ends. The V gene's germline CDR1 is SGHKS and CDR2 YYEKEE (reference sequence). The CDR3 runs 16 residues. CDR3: CASSLIPRATNEKLFF. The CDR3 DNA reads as TGTGCCAGCAGCTTGATCCCGCGGGCAACTAATGAAAAACTGTTTTTT. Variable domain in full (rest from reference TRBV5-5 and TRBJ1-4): DAGVTQSPTHLIKTRGQQVTLRCSPISGHKSVSWYQQVLGQGPQFIFQYYEKEERGRGNFPDRFSARQFPNYSSELNVNALLLGDSALYLCASSLIPRATNEKLFFGSGTQLSVL.

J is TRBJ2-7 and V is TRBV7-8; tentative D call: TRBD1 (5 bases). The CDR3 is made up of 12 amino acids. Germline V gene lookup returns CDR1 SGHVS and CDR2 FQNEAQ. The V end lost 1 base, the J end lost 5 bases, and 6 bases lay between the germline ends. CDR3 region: CASSLVGDEQYF. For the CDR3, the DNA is TGTGCCAGCAGCTTAGTAGGGGACGAGCAGTACTTC.

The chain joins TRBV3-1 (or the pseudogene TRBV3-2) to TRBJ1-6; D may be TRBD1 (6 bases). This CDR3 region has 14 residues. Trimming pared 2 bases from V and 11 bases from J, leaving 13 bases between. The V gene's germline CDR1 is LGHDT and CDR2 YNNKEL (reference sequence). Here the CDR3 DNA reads TGTGCCAGCAGCCAAAATGCGGGGGGCCCACCCCTCCACTTT. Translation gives CASSQNAGGPPLHF.

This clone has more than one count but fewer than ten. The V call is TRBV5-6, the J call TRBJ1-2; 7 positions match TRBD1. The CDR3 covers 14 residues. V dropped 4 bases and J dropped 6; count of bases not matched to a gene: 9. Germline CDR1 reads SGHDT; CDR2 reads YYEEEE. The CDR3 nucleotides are TGTGCCAGCAGCCTACTTACAGGGGCTGATGGCTACACCTTC. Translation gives CASSLLTGADGYTF.

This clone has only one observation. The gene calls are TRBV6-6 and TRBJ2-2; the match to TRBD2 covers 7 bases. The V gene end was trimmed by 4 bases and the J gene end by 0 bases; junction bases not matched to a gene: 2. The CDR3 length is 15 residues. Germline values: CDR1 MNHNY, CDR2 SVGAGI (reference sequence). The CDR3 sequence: CASSLGGANTGELFF. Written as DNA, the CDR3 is TGTGCCAGCAGTTTGGGAGGGGCGAACACCGGGGAGCTGTTTTTT.

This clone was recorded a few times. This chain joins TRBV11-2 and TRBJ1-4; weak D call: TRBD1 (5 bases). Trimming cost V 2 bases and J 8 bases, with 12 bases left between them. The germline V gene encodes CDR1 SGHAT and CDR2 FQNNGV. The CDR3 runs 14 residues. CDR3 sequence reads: CASSLYGGSEKLFF. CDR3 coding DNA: TGTGCCAGCAGCTTATACGGGGGTTCAGAAAAACTGTTTTTT.

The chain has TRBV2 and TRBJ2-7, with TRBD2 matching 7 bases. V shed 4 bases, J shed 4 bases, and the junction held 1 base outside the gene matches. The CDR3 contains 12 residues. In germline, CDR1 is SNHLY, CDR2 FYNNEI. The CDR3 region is CASSGEGYEQYF. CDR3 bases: TGTGCCAGCAGTGGGGAGGGGTACGAGCAGTACTTC.

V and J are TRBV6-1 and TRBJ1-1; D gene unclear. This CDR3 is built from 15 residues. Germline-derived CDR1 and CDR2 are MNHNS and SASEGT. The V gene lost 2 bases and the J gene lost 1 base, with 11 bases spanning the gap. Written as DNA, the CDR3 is TGTGCCAGCAGTGAAAGGAGGCAGAAGAACACTGAAGCTTTCTTT. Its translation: CASSERRQKNTEAFF.

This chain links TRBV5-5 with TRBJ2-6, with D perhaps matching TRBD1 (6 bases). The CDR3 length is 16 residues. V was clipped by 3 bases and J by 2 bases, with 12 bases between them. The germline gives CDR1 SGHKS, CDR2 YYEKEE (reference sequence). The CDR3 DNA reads TGTGCCAGCAGCTCCAGGGGTAGCGCTGGGGCCAACGTCCTGACTTTC. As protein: CASSSRGSAGANVLTF.

The CDR3 protein is CASSFPIAGVTDTQYF. DNA of the CDR3: TGTGCCAGCAGTTTCCCTATAGCGGGAGTTACAGATACGCAGTATTTT. The chain has TRBV27 and TRBJ2-3, with 9 bases fitting TRBD2. Germline V gene lookup returns CDR1 MNHEY and CDR2 SMNVEV (reference sequence). CDR3 length equals 16 residues. Trimming cost V 3 bases and J 3 bases; bases outside gene matches: 7.

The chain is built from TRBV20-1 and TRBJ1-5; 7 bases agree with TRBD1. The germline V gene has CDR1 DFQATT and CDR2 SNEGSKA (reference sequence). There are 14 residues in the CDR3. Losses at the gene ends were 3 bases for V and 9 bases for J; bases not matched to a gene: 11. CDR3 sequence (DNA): TGCAGTGCTAGTGGAGGGACAGCCAGAGCGCCCCAGCATTTT. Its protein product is CSASGGTARAPQHF.

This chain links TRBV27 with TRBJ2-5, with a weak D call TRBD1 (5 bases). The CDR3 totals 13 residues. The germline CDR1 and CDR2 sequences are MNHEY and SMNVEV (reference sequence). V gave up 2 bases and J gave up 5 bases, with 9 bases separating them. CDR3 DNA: TGTGCCAGCAGTTTAGGGGCATTTGAGACCCAGTACTTC. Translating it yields CASSLGAFETQYF.

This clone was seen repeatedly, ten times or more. CDR3 amino acids: CASSQDRRGLGTEAFF. The CDR3 bases are TGTGCCAGCAGCCAAGATAGGCGGGGTTTGGGGACTGAAGCTTTCTTT. V gene TRBV4-2 combines with J gene TRBJ1-1; D uncertain. CDR1 is LGHNA and CDR2 is YNFKEQ in the germline V gene. V lost 0 bases, J lost 5 bases, and 16 bases lay in between. This CDR3 spans 16 amino acids.

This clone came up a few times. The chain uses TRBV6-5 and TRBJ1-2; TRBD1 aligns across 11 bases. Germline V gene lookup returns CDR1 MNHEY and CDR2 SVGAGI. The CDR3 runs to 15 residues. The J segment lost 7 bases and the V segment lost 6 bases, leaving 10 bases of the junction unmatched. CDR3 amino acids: CASSLADRGRLGYTF. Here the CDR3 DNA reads TGTGCCAGCAGCCTCGCGGACAGGGGGCGTCTTGGCTACACCTTC.

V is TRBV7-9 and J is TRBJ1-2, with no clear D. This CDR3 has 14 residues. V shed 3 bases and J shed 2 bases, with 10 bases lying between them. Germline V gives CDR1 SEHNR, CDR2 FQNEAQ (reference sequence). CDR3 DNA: TGTGCCAGCAGCTTGGAGGCAGACAACTATGGCTACACCTTC. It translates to CASSLEADNYGYTF.

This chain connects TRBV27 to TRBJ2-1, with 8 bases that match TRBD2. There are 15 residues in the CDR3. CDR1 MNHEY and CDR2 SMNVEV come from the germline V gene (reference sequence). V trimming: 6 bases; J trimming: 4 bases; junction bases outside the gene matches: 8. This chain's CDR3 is CASSRKRESYNEQFF. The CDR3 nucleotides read TGTGCCAGCAGCCGAAAGCGGGAGTCGTACAATGAGCAGTTCTTC.

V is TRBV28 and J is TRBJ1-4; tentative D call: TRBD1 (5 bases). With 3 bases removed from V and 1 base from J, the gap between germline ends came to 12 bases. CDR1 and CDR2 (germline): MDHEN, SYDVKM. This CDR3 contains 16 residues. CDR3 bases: TGTGCCAGCAGTTTGGGAGGGGCTGGAACTAATGAAAAACTGTTTTTT. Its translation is CASSLGGAGTNEKLFF.

The CDR3 sequence is CASSFNRQGYLGYTF. In nucleotides, the CDR3 is TGTGCCAGCAGCTTCAACAGGCAAGGGTACTTGGGCTACACCTTC. The chain links TRBV7-2 to TRBJ1-2; perhaps TRBD1 as D (5 bases). V lost 3 bases and J 8 bases, leaving 19 bases between the germline ends. There are 15 residues in the CDR3. In germline, CDR1 is SGHTA, CDR2 FQGNSA.

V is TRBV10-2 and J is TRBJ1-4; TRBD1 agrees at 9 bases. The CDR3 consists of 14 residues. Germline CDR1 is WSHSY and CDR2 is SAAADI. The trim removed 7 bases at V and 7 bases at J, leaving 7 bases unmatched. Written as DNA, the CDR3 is TGCGCCAGCACCGGGACAGGGTCGGGTGAAAAACTGTTTTTT. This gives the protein CASTGTGSGEKLFF.

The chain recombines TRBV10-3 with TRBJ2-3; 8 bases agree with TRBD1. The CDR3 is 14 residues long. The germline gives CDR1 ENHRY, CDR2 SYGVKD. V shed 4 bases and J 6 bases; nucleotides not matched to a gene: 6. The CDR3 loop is CAISAGGKVDTQYF. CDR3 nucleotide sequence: TGTGCCATCAGTGCAGGGGGCAAGGTTGATACGCAGTATTTT.

In DNA form, the CDR3 reads TGTGCCAGCAGTGAAGGCTGGGCTAGCGGGGGATTCACAGATACGCAGTATTTT. It specifies CASSEGWASGGFTDTQYF. V gene TRBV6-1 combines with J gene TRBJ2-3, with TRBD2 identical over 10 bases. Germline-derived CDR1 and CDR2 are MNHNS and SASEGT. CDR3 size: 18 residues. The V segment lost 1 base and the J segment 2 bases; nucleotides outside the gene matches: 9.

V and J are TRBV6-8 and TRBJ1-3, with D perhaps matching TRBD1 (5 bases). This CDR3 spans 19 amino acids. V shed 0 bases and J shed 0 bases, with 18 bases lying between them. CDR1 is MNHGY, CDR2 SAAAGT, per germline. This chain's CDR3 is CASSYSTASNGASGNTIYF. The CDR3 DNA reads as TGTGCCAGCAGTTACTCGACCGCTAGTAATGGGGCCTCTGGAAACACCATATATTTT.

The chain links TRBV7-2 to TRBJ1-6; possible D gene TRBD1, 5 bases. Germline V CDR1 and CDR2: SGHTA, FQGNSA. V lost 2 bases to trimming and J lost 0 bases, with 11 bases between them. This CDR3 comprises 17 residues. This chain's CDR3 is CASSLNRGSSYNSPLHF. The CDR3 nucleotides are TGTGCCAGCAGCTTAAACCGGGGGAGCTCCTATAATTCACCCCTCCACTTT.

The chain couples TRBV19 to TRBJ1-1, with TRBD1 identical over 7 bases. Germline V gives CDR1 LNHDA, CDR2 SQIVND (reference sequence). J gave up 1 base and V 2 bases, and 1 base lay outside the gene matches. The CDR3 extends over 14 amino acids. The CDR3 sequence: CASSIRTGNTEAFF. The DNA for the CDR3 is TGTGCCAGTAGTATAAGGACAGGGAACACTGAAGCTTTCTTT.

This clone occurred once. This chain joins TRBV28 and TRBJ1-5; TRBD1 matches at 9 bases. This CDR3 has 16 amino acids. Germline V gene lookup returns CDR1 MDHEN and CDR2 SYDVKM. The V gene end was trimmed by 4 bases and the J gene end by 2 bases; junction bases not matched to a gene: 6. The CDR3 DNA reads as TGTGCCAGCAGTTCCCTGGGACAGGGAGGCAATCAGCCCCAGCATTTT. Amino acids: CASSSLGQGGNQPQHF.

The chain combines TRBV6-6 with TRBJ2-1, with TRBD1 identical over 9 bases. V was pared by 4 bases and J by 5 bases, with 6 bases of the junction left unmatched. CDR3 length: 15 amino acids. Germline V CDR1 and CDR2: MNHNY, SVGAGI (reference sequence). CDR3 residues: CASSFRDRDDNEQFF. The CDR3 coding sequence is TGTGCCAGCAGTTTCCGGGACAGGGACGACAATGAGCAGTTCTTC.

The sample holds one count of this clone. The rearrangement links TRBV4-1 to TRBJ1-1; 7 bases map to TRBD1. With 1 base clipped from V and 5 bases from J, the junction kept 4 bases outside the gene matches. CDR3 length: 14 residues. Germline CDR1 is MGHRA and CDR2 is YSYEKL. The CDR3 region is CASSQGQGNTEAFF. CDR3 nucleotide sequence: TGCGCCAGCAGCCAAGGACAGGGAAATACTGAAGCTTTCTTT.

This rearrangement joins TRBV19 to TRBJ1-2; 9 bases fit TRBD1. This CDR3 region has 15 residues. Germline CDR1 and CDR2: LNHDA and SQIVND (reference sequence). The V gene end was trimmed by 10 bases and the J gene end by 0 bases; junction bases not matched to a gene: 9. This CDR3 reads CATQDRGRPNYGYTF. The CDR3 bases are TGTGCCACCCAAGACAGGGGGAGACCTAACTATGGCTACACCTTC.

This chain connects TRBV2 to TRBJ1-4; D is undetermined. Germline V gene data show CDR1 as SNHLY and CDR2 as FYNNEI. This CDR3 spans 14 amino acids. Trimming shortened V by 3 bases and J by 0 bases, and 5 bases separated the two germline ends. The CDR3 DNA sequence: TGTGCCAGCAGTGAGGGCGCAACTAATGAAAAACTGTTTTTT. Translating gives CASSEGATNEKLFF.

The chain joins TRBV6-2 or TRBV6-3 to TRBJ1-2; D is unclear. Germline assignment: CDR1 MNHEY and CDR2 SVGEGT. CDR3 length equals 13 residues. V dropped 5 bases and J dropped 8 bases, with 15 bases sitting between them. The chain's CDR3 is CASSTSSGTGYTF. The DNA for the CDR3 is TGTGCCAGCAGTACGAGCTCAGGAACGGGCTACACCTTC.